These 14 T cell receptor beta chains came from one sample sequenced in a study of T cells in women clearing cervical HPV infection listed by TCRdb under 2018. To prepare the library, the immunoSEQ multiplex PCR assay was applied. TCRdb re-hosts the immuneACCESS table, in-frame sequences only. Its copies lack some clones; in the studies checked, an unresolved V gene accounts for under half of them, and the cause for the rest is not known. For this sample, the table gives tens of thousands of clones. The ten largest clonotypes hold about 7.3% of the sample. The specimen sequenced was blood buffy coat. These receptors were obtained from a woman between 18 and 69 years old with a cervical HPV16 infection that either progressed to CIN3+ or cleared (not recorded which).

Note on this clone: Coverage ceases 3 residues before the CDR3 finishes, and the germline J gene fills in the end. V and J are TRBV5-1 and TRBJ2-1, with 8 bases identical to TRBD1. This CDR3 comprises 14 residues. In germline, CDR1 is SGHRS, CDR2 YFSETQ. V dropped 7 bases and J dropped 1; count of bases not matched to a gene: 4. This CDR3 reads CASADRASYNEQFF. Incomplete CDR3 DNA: TGCGCCAGCGCGGACAGGGCATCCTACAATGAG.

With regard to this clone: The missing CDR3 end, 3 residues past where the read stops, is filled in from the germline J gene. The rearrangement uses TRBV5-4 and TRBJ2-5, with 11 bases that match TRBD2. The trim removed 2 bases at V and 5 bases at J, leaving 8 bases unmatched. The CDR3 has 16 residues. Looked up from germline, CDR1 is SGHNT and CDR2 is YYREEE (reference sequence). The sequenced CDR3 bases are TGTGCCAGCAGCTTTCCCGAGATAGCGGGAGGGGAGACC. Protein: CASSFPEIAGGET. In full, the CDR3 reads CASSFPEIAGGETQYF.

About this clone itself: The read terminates 3 residues before the CDR3 end, so the remaining end is supplied by the germline J gene. The rearrangement joins TRBV29-1 to TRBJ1-6; 7 bases map to TRBD1. The CDR3 is made up of 13 amino acids. Looked up from germline, CDR1 is SQVTM and CDR2 is ANQGSEA. With 4 bases clipped from V and 7 bases from J, the junction kept 4 bases outside the gene matches. This CDR3 reads CSVAGTVNSPLHF. The CDR3 DNA, read in part, is TGCAGCGTTGCTGGGACAGTGAATTCACCC.

As to this clone: The sequenced fragment ends 3 residues before the CDR3 boundary, so the rest is inferred from the germline J gene. The chain carries TRBV20-1 and TRBJ2-5; TRBD2 matches at 9 bases. Germline-derived CDR1 and CDR2 are DFQATT and SNEGSKA (reference sequence). CDR3 length: 16 amino acids. J was trimmed by 4 bases and V by 1 base; bases with no gene match: 10. The CDR3: CSARGVAGAVRETQYF. The sequenced CDR3 bases are TGCAGTGCTAGAGGGGTAGCGGGAGCAGTTCGAGAGACC.

With regard to this clone: The read terminates 3 residues before the CDR3 end, so the remaining end is supplied by the germline J gene. This chain connects TRBV20-1 to TRBJ2-2; 13 bases are shared with TRBD2. The V and J ends lost 5 bases and 6 bases, in that order; junction bases with no gene match: 6. The germline V gene has CDR1 DFQATT and CDR2 SNEGSKA (reference sequence). The CDR3 extends over 15 amino acids. Partial CDR3 DNA: TGCAGTGCTCCTCTAACTAGCGGGGGGGCCGGGGAG. Translated, it gives CSAPLTSGGAGE. The whole CDR3 protein reads CSAPLTSGGAGELFF.

With regard to this clone: The read falls 3 residues short of the CDR3 end, and the missing part is taken from the germline J gene. The V call is TRBV29-1, the J call TRBJ2-3; the D gene is possibly TRBD1 (5 bases). The CDR3 has 18 amino acids. Trimming took off 1 base at V and 0 bases at J, with 20 bases between the two ends. Germline V gene sequence: CDR1 SQVTM, CDR2 ANQGSEA. The part of the CDR3 DNA that was read is TGCAGCGTTGAAGTCGTTTATACAGGAACCGCTAGCACAGATACG. Its protein product is CSVEVVYTGTASTDT. The whole CDR3 protein reads CSVEVVYTGTASTDTQYF.

Worth noting for this clone: The read terminates 3 residues ahead of where the CDR3 ends, so the germline J gene completes it. The chain employs TRBV11-2 and TRBJ1-1; tentatively, D is TRBD1 (5 bases). The germline V gene encodes CDR1 SGHAT and CDR2 FQNNGV. The CDR3 loop spans 13 amino acids. Partial CDR3 DNA: TGTGCCAGCAGCTTAGATCCTCAGGGTAGG. Translated, it gives CASSLDPQGR. The full-length CDR3 reads as CASSLDPQGRAFF.

A note on this clone: The read stops 3 residues short of the end of the CDR3; the missing end is completed from the germline J gene. V gene TRBV28 combines with J gene TRBJ1-2, with TRBD1 identical over 8 bases. Germline assignment: CDR1 MDHEN and CDR2 SYDVKM. J lost 2 bases, V lost 8 bases, and 1 base had no gene match. The length of the CDR3 is 12 residues. CDR3 region: CASRQGNYGYTF. Incomplete CDR3 DNA: TGTGCCAGCCGACAGGGGAACTATGGC.

The CDR3 is CAWTQGIGGGTEAFF. The sequenced CDR3 bases are TGTGCCTGGACCCAAGGTATAGGGGGAGGCACTGAA. This chain links TRBV30 with TRBJ1-1; the D gene is possibly TRBD1 (6 bases). The missing CDR3 end, 3 residues past where the read stops, is filled in from the germline J gene. This CDR3 region has 15 residues. Germline-derived CDR1 and CDR2 are GTSNPN and SVGIG (reference sequence). V lost 4 bases and J lost 4, with 19 bases in between.

On this clone: From the germline J gene comes the end of the CDR3, since the read stops 3 residues before it. This chain links TRBV6-1 with TRBJ2-5; 8 nucleotides match TRBD2. Trimming removed 4 bases from V and 1 base from J; junction bases left unmatched: 5. Germline values: CDR1 MNHNS, CDR2 SASEGT. CDR3 length equals 15 residues. Incomplete CDR3 DNA: TGTGCCAGCAGTGGGACTAGCAGCTTCCAAGAGACC. It encodes CASSGTSSFQET. The full CDR3 is CASSGTSSFQETQYF.

In regard to this clone: The read terminates 3 residues before the CDR3 end, so the remaining end is supplied by the germline J gene. V is TRBV7-2 and J is TRBJ1-4; D is undetermined. The V end lost 0 bases, the J end lost 5 bases, and 10 bases lay between the germline ends. The CDR3 sequence is 15 residues long. Germline loops: CDR1 SGHTA, CDR2 FQGNSA. This chain's CDR3 is CASSLAGTVNEKLFF. The sequenced part of the CDR3 DNA is TGTGCCAGCAGCTTAGCGGGCACCGTAAATGAAAAA.

Comments on this clone: The CDR3 end is not reached by the read, which stops 3 residues before it; the germline J gene fills it in. V gene TRBV19 combines with J gene TRBJ1-5; D ambiguous. CDR1 and CDR2 (germline): LNHDA, SQIVND (reference sequence). The V end lost 7 bases, the J end lost 4 bases, and 17 bases lay between the germline ends. This CDR3 has 15 residues. The chain's CDR3 is CASILNGVGNQPQHF. The DNA read from the CDR3 is TGTGCCAGTATCCTCAACGGGGTGGGTAATCAGCCC.

As regards this clone: The CDR3 is cut off 3 residues early in the read; its end comes from the germline J gene. V and J are TRBV7-2 and TRBJ1-1; D is uncertain. The CDR3 loop spans 13 amino acids. Trimming removed 1 base at V and 0 bases at J, with 3 bases between. Germline values: CDR1 SGHTA, CDR2 FQGNSA. CDR3 DNA, as far as it was read: TGTGCCAGCAGCTTAGGTATGAACACTGAA. This sequence encodes CASSLGMNTE. The CDR3 in full is CASSLGMNTEAFF.

Turning to this clone: The CDR3 end falls 3 residues outside the read, so it is completed with the germline J gene. V usage is TRBV6-2 or TRBV6-3 and J usage is TRBJ2-5; perhaps TRBD1 as D (6 bases). V lost 0 bases and J lost 0, with 8 bases in between. The germline V gene has CDR1 MNHEY and CDR2 SVGEGT. This CDR3 contains 15 residues. CDR3 sequence reads: CASSYSGADQETQYF. Incomplete CDR3 DNA: TGTGCCAGCAGTTACTCGGGGGCAGACCAAGAGACC.